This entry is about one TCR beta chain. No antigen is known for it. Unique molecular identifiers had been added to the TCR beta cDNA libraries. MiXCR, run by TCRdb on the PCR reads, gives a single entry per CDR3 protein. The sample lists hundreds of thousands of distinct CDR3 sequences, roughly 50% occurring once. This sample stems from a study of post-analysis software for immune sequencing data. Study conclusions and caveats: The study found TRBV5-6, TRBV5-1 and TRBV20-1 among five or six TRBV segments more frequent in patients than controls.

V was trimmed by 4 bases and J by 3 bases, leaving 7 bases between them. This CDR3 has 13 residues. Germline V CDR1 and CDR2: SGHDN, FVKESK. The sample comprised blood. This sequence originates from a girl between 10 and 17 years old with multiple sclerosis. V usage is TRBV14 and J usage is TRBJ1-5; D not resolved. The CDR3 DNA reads TGTGCCAGCAGCCTTCACCTCAATCAGCCCCAGCATTTT. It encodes CASSLHLNQPQHF.